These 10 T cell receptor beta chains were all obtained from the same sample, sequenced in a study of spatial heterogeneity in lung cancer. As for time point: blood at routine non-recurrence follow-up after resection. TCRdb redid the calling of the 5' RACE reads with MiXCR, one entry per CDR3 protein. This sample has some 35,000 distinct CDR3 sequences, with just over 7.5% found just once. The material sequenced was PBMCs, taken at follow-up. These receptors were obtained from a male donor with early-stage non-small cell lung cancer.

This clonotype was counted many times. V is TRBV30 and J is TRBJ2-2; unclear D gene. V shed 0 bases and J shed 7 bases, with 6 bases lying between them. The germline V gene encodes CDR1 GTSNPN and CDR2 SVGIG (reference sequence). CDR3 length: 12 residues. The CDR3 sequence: CAWSVRHGELFF. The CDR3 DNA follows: TGTGCCTGGAGTGTCCGCCACGGGGAGCTGTTTTTT.

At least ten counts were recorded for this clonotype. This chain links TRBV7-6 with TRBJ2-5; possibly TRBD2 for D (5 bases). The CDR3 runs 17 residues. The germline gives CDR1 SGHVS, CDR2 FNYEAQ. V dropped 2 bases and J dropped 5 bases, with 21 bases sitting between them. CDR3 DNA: TGTGCCAGCAGCTTATCCGGACTTTGGAGTAGCGAGGAGACCCAGTACTTC. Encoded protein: CASSLSGLWSSEETQYF.

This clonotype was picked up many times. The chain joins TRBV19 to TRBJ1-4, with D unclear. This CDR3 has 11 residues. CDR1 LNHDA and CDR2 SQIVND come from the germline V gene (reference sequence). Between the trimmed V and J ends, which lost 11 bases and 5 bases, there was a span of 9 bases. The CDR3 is CALPENEKLFF. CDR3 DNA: TGTGCCCTCCCCGAAAATGAAAAACTGTTTTTT.

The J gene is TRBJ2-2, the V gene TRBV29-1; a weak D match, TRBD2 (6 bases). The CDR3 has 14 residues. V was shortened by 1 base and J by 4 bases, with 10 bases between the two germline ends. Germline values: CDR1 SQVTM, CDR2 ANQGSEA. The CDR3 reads CSVEVVGGTGELFF. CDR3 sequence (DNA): TGCAGCGTTGAAGTTGTCGGGGGCACCGGGGAGCTGTTTTTT.

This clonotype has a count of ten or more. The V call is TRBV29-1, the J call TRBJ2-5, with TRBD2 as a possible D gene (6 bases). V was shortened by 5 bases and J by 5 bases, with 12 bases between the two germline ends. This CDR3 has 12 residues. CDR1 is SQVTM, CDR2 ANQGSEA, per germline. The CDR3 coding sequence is TGCAGCGTTAGGGAGGCTGCGGAGACCCAGTACTTC. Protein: CSVREAAETQYF.

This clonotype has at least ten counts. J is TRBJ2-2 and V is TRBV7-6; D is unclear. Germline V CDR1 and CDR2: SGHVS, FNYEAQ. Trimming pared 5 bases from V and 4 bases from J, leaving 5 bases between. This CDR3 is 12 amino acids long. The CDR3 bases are TGTGCCAGCAGCCGGACCACCGGGGAGCTGTTTTTT. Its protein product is CASSRTTGELFF. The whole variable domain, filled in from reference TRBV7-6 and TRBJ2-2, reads GAGVSQSPRYKVTKRGQDVALRCDPISGHVSLYWYRQALGQGPEFLTYFNYEAQQDKSGLPNDRFSAERPEGSISTLTIQRTEQRDSAMYRCASSRTTGELFFGEGSRLTVL.

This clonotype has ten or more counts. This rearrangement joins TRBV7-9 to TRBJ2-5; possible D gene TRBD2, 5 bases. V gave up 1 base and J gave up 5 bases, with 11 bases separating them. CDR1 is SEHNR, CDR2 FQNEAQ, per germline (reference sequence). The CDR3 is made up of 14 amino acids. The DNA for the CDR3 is TGTGCCAGCAGCTTAGGATCGGGGTTGGAGACCCAGTACTTC. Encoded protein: CASSLGSGLETQYF.

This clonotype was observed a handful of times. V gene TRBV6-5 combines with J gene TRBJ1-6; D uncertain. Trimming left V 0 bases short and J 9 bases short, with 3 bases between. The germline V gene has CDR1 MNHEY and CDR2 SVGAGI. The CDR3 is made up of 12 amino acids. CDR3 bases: TGTGCCAGCAGTTACTCGGGTTCACCCCTCCACTTT. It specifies CASSYSGSPLHF.

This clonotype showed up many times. CDR3 bases: TGTGCCAGCAGTTACTCTCACACACCATCTAGCACAGATACGCAGTATTTT. This encodes CASSYSHTPSSTDTQYF. The rearrangement links TRBV6-6 to TRBJ2-3; no clear D. The CDR3 extends over 17 amino acids. Germline V lookup: CDR1 MNHNY, CDR2 SVGAGI (reference sequence). V dropped 0 bases and J dropped 0 bases, with 13 bases sitting between them.

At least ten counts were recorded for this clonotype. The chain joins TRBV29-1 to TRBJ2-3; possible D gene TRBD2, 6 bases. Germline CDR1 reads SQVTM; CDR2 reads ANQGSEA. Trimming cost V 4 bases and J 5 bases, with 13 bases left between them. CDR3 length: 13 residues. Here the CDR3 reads CSVVGGRGDTQYF. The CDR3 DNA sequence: TGCAGCGTTGTGGGGGGTCGTGGAGATACGCAGTATTTT.